This TCR beta chain was retrieved from a study of siplizumab effects on memory and regulatory T cells. V was pared by 6 bases and J by 0 bases, with 14 bases between. Germline values: CDR1 MNHEY, CDR2 SVGAGI. The CDR3 contains 15 residues. The protocol was immunoSEQ multiplex PCR, while the TCRdb copy is restricted to in-frame clones and leaves out a portion. The sample has about 110,000 clones; roughly 92% are singletons. Specimen: CD4+ T cells sorted from blood. This sequence was found in a human donor in good health. The chain is built from TRBV6-5 and TRBJ2-5; D assignment may be TRBD1 or TRBD2 (6 bases each). The CDR3 DNA sequence: TGTGCCAGCAGCCGCGGGACAAAGTACCAAGAGACCCAGTACTTC. Translating it yields CASSRGTKYQETQYF.